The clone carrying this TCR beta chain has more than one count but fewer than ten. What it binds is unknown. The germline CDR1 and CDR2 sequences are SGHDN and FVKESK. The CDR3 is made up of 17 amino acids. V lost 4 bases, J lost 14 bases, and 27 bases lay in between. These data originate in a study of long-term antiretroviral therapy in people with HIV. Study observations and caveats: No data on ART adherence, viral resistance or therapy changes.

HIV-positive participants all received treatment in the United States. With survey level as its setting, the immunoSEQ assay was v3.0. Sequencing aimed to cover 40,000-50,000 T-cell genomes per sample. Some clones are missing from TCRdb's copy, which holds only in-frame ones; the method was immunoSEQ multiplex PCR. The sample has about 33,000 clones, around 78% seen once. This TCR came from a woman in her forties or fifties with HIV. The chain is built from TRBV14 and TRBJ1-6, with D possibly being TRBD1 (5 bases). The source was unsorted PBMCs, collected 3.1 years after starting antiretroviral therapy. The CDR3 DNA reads TGTGCCAGCAGCCGGTGGGGGGATTGCAGCCCGGAGAAAGCCCTCCACTTT. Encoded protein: CASSRWGDCSPEKALHF. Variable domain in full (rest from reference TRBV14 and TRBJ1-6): EAGVTQFPSHSVIEKGQTVTLRCDPISGHDNLYWYRRVMGKEIKFLLHFVKESKQDESGMPNNRFLAERTGGTYSTLKVQPAELEDSGVYFCASSRWGDCSPEKALHFGNGTRLTVT.